Here is one T cell receptor (beta chain) with its context. What it binds is not known. Naive and memory CD4+ T cells came from enriched cryopreserved PBMCs. This sample is drawn from a study of CD4 T cells in relation to SARS-CoV-2 and coronaviruses. Profiled with immunoSEQ multiplex PCR; TCRdb holds only in-frame clones, not every one. The repertoire consists of around 41,000 clones, with under 90% occurring once and the leading ten covering 0.95% to 1.5%. The CDR3 spans 17 residues. J lost 6 bases, V lost 2 bases, and 10 bases had no gene match. Germline V gene data show CDR1 as SGHTA and CDR2 as FQGTGA. Overall study findings and caveats: The cross-reactivity analysis covered only spike protein, not other viral proteins. Culture-expanded clones reflect memory recall rather than primary priming during culture.

Input material: naive CD4+ T cells from PBMCs, cultured in vitro. Subset: naive CD4+ T cells isolated by negative enrichment. The clonotype was recovered from an adult with COVID-19. This sequence joins TRBV7-3 and TRBJ2-1, with 10 bases aligning to TRBD2. For the CDR3, the DNA is TGTGCCAGCAGCTTAGGACTCGCGACTAGCGGGCCCAATGAGCAGTTCTTC. This translates into CASSLGLATSGPNEQFF.